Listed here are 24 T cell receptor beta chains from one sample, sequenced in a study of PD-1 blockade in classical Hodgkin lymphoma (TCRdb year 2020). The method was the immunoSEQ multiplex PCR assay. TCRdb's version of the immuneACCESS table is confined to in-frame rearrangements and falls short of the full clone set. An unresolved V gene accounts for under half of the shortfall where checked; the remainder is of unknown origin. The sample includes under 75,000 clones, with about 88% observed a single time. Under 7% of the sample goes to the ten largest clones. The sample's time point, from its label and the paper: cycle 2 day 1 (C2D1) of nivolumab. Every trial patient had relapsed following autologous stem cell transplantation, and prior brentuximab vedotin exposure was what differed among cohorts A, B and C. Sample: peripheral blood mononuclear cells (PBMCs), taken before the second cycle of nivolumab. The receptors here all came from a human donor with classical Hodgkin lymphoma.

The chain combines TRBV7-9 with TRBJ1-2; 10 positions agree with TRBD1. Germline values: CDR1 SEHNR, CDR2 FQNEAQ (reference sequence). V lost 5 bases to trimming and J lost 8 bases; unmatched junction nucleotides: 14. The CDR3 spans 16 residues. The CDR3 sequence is CASSPSGQGGRGGYTF. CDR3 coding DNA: TGTGCCAGCAGCCCCAGTGGACAGGGGGGACGCGGGGGCTACACCTTC. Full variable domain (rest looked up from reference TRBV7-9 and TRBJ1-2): DTGVSQNPRHKITKRGQNVTFRCDPISEHNRLYWYRQTLGQGPEFLTYFQNEAQLEKSRLLSDRFSAERPKGSFSTLEIQRTEQGDSAMYLCASSPSGQGGRGGYTFGSGTRLTVV.

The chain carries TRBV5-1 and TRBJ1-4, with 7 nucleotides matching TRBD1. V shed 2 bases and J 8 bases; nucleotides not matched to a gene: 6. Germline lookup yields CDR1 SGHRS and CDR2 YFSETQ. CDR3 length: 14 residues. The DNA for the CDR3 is TGCGCCAGCAGCTTACAGGGGATTGGGGAAAAACTGTTTTTT. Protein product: CASSLQGIGEKLFF.

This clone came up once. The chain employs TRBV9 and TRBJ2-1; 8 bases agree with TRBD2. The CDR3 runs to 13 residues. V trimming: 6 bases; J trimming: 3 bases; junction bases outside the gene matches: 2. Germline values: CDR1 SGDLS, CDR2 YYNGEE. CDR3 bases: TGTGCCAGCACCCGGGGGGGCTACAATGAGCAGTTCTTC. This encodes CASTRGGYNEQFF.

The DNA of the CDR3 is TGTGCCAGCAGTTTAGGCCTCTTTTCAGGGACTGAAGCTTTCTTT. It encodes CASSLGLFSGTEAFF. This chain connects TRBV2 to TRBJ1-1, with a possible D match to TRBD1 (5 bases). Trimming stripped 5 bases from V and 5 bases from J, with 18 bases between. Germline V gene lookup returns CDR1 SNHLY and CDR2 FYNNEI. The CDR3 runs to 15 residues.

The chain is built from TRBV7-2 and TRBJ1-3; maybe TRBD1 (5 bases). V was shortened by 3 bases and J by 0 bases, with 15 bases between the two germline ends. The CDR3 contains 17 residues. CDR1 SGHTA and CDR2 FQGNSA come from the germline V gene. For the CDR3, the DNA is TGTGCCAGCAGCTTGACGCCGGGACCTCCCTCTGGAAACACCATATATTTT. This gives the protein CASSLTPGPPSGNTIYF.

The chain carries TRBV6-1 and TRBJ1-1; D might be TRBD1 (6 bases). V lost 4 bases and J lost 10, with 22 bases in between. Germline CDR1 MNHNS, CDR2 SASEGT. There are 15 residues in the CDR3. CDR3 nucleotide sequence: TGTGCCAGCAGTGGCCGGGACACCTACTCCACGGTAGCTTTCTTT. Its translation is CASSGRDTYSTVAFF.

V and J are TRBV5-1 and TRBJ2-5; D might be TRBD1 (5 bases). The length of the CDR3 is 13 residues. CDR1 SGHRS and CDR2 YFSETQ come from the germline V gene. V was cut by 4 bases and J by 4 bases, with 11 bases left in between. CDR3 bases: TGCGCCAGCAGCCCCCAGGGAAGAGAGACCCAGTACTTC. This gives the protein CASSPQGRETQYF.

CDR3 DNA: TGCAGCGTTGAGTCCTATGGCTACACCTTC. Residues: CSVESYGYTF. This sequence joins TRBV29-1 and TRBJ1-2; D is unclear. The germline gives CDR1 SQVTM, CDR2 ANQGSEA. The V end lost 3 bases, the J end lost 4 bases, and 3 bases lay between the germline ends. CDR3 size: 10 residues.

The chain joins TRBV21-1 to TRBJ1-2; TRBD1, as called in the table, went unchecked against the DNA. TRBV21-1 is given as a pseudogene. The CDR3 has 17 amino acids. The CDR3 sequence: CASRLGTARGFNYGYTF. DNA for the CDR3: TGTGCCAGCAGGCTCGGGACAGCCCGAGGATTCAACTATGGCTACACCTTC.

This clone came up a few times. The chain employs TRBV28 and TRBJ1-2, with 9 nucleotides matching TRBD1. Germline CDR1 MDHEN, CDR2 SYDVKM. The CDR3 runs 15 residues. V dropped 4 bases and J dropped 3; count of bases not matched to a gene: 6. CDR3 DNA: TGTGCCAGCAGTTCACAGGGGGCTGGGGACTATGGCTACACCTTC. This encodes CASSSQGAGDYGYTF.

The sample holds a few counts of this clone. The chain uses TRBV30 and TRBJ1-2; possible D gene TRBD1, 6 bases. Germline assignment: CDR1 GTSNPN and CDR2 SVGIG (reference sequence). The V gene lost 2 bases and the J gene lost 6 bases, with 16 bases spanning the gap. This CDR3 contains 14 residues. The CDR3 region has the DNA TGTGCCTGGAGTAATAGACCGGACAGTCATGGCTACACCTTC. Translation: CAWSNRPDSHGYTF.

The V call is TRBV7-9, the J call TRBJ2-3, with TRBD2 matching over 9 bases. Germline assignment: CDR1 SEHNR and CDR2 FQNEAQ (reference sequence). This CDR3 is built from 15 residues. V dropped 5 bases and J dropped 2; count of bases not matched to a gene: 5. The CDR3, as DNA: TGTGCCAGCAGCAACAGCGGGGGGTTCACAGATACGCAGTATTTT. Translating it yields CASSNSGGFTDTQYF.

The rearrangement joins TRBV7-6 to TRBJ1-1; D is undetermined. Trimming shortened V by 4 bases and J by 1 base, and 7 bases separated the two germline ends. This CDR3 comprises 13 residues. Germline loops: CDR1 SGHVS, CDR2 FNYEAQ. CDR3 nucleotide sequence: TGTGCCAGCAGCTCTCAGTGGAACACTGAAGCTTTCTTT. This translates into CASSSQWNTEAFF.

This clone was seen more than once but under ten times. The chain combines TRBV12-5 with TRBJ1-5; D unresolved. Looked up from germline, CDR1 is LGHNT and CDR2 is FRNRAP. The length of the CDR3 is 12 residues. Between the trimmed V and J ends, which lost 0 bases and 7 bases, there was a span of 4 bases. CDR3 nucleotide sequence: TGTGCTAGTGGTTTGGTATACCAGCCCCAGCATTTT. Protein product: CASGLVYQPQHF.

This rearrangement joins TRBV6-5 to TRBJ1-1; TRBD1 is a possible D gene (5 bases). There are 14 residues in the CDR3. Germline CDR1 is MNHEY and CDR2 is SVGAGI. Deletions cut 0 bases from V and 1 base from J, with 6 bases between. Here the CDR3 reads CASSYSQGNTEAFF. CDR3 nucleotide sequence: TGTGCCAGCAGTTACTCGCAGGGGAACACTGAAGCTTTCTTT.

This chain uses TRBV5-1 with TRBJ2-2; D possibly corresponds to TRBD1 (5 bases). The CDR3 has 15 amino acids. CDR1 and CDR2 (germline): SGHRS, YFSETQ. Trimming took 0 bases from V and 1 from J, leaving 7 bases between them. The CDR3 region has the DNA TGCGCCAGCAGCTTGGCTAGGGGGAACACCGGGGAGCTGTTTTTT. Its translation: CASSLARGNTGELFF.

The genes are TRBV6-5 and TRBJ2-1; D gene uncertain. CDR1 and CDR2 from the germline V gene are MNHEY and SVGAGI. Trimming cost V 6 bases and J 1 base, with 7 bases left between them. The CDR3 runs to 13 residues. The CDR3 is CASRSWSYNEQFF. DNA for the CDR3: TGTGCCAGCAGGTCATGGTCCTACAATGAGCAGTTCTTC.

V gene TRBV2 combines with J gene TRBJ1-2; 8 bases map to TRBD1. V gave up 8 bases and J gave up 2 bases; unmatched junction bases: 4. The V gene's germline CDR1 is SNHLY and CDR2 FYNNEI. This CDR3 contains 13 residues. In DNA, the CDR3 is TGTGCCAGCCGGACAGGGCCCAACTATGGCTACACCTTC. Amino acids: CASRTGPNYGYTF. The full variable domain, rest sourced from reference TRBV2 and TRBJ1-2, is EPEVTQTPSHQVTQMGQEVILRCVPISNHLYFYWYRQILGQKVEFLVSFYNNEISEKSEIFDDQFSVERPDGSNFTLKIRSTKLEDSAMYFCASRTGPNYGYTFGSGTRLTVV.

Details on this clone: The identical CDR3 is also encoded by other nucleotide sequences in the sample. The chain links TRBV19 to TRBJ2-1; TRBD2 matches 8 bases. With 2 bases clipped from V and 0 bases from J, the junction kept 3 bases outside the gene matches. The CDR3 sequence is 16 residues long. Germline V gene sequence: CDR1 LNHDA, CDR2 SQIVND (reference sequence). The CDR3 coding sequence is TGTGCCAGTAGTATAACCGGGGGGGACTCCTACAATGAGCAGTTCTTC. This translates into CASSITGGDSYNEQFF.

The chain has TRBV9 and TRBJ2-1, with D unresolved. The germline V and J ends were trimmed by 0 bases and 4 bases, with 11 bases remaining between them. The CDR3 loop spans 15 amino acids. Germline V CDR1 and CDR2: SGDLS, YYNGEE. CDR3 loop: CASSVGRNIYNEQFF. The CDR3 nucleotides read TGTGCCAGCAGCGTAGGACGGAACATTTACAATGAGCAGTTCTTC.

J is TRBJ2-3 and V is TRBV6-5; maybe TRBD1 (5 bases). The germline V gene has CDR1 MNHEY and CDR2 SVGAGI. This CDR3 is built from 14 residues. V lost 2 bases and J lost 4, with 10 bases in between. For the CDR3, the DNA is TGTGCCAGCAGTTACCGCCCAGGGCCAGATACGCAGTATTTT. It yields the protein CASSYRPGPDTQYF.

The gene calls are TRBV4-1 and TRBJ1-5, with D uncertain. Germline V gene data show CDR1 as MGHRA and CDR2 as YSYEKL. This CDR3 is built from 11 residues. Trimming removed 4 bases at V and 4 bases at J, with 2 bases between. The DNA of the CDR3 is TGCGCCAGCAGCCGAAATCAGCCCCAGCATTTT. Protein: CASSRNQPQHF.

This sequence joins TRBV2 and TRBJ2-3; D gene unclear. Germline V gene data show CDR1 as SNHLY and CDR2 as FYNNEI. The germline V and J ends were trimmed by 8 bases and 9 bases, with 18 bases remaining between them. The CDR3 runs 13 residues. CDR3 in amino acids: CASLPHLVTTQYF. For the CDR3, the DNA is TGTGCCAGCCTCCCCCACCTGGTGACGACGCAGTATTTT.

The CDR3 DNA reads as TGTGCCAGCAGCCGGGGACAGACCCATGACACTGAAGCTTTCTTT. Its protein product is CASSRGQTHDTEAFF. The chain joins TRBV9 to TRBJ1-1; 7 bases are shared with TRBD1. The CDR3 is made up of 15 amino acids. Per the germline V gene, CDR1 is SGDLS and CDR2 is YYNGEE. V shed 4 bases, J shed 3 bases, and the junction held 9 bases outside the gene matches.